This T cell receptor beta chain was recovered during a study of blood T cells in healthy people across ages. Study-level findings and limits: Among T cells, TCR beta diversity per million cells dropped roughly linearly as age rose.

Through a sample-barcoded 5' primer and a J-beta primer mix, a second PCR was run for roughly 6 to 12 cycles. TCRdb itself ran the 5' RACE reads through MiXCR, one entry per CDR3 protein. The table lists some 860,000 distinct CDR3 sequences, roughly three fifths of them singletons. Points on this clonotype: Its target is unknown.

This CDR3 comprises 15 residues. The ends were cut back, 4 bases at V and 0 bases at J, with 13 bases in the middle. Germline V gene sequence: CDR1 MNHEY, CDR2 SMNVEV (reference sequence). The sequence came from a man between 40 and 49 years old in good health. The chain uses TRBV27 and TRBJ2-7; D gene uncertain. Sequencing used blood. In DNA, the CDR3 is TGTGCCAGCAGTTCCAGGAGAGGACCCTCCTACGAGCAGTACTTC. Amino acids: CASSSRRGPSYEQYF.